This TCR beta chain was observed in a study of T cell responses to AZD1222 COVID-19 vaccine. Sequencing used immunoSEQ multiplex PCR; TCRdb keeps in-frame clones, though not all of them. The data hold around 150,000 clones, with about 91% observed a single time. Sequenced here: peripheral blood, sampled on day 0 of MenACWY control vaccination. The clonotype was recovered from an adult in good health.

The CDR3 sequence is CASRFVGDTEAFF. The CDR3 DNA reads as TGTGCCAGCAGATTTGTCGGGGACACTGAAGCTTTCTTT. V is TRBV5-8 and J is TRBJ1-1; no reliable D call. CDR1 is SGHTS, CDR2 YDEGEE, per germline. This CDR3 is built from 13 residues. The V end lost 5 bases, the J end lost 3 bases, and 11 bases lay between the germline ends.